This section outlines one T cell receptor beta chain sequence together with its context. Its specificity is not known. This sample is drawn from a study of blood T cells in healthy people across ages. The V gene end was trimmed by 7 bases and the J gene end by 0 bases; junction bases not matched to a gene: 5. This CDR3 comprises 14 residues. Germline CDR1 and CDR2: ENHRY and SYGVKD. Primed by a sample-barcoded 5' primer and a J-beta primer mix, a second PCR proceeded for about 7 to 11 cycles. Via MiXCR, TCRdb re-called the 5' RACE reads, giving one row per CDR3 protein. The sample has some 780,000 distinct CDR3 sequences, 45% to 70% seen once; the top ten hold 20% to 30%. Study outcomes and limitations: The long-lived group displayed more naive CD4+ cells, plus higher diversity, than the aged donors did.

The receptor comes from a man aged 35 to 55 in good health. V is TRBV10-3 and J is TRBJ2-5, with 7 nucleotides matching TRBD1. Specimen: blood. The CDR3 loop is CAINRDSNQETQYF. The CDR3, as DNA: TGTGCCATCAATAGGGACAGTAACCAAGAGACCCAGTACTTC.